This entry concerns a single TCR beta chain. Original processing notes: The authors estimated nucleated cell counts from reference gene primer amplification. Profiled with immunoSEQ multiplex PCR; TCRdb holds only in-frame clones, not every one. The V and J calls and clone size were taken over from that table, and D and trimming were inferred from the DNA. The table lists 120,000 or so clones, 88% of them singletons. This sample is part of a study of blood T cell repertoires in COVID-19. The source of this sequence is a human donor in a cohort sampled during active COVID-19. The sample was peripheral blood.

In DNA, the CDR3 is TGTGCCATCAGTGAGTCGTTAAGTGGGTCGGGAGGACCTAGGGAGACCCAGTACTTC. As protein: CAISESLSGSGGPRETQYF. The chain links TRBV10-3 to TRBJ2-5, with 7 bases lining up with TRBD2. There are 19 residues in the CDR3. With 0 bases clipped from V and 5 bases from J, the junction kept 18 bases outside the gene matches. Germline CDR1 reads ENHRY; CDR2 reads SYGVKD.